This is a list of T cell receptor beta chains from one sample in a study of Graves' ophthalmopathy and Graves' hyperthyroidism. TCRdb itself ran the multiplex PCR reads through MiXCR, one entry per CDR3 protein. The sample holds about 150,000 distinct CDR3 sequences, about 40% seen once. The sequenced sample was peripheral blood. Receptor source: a woman in her thirties or forties with Graves' ophthalmopathy. The CDR3 runs from the conserved cysteine through the conserved F or W. Fields, in order: J gene, D gene, V gene, clone size, CDR3 protein, CDR3 DNA. D genes are given only for firm matches. Clone size appears in some rows only: once, few, many, or a class for an expanded clone.

>TRBJ1-2|.|TRBV6-4|many
CASSKEQGINYGYTF
TGTGCCAGCAGTAAAGAACAGGGCATAAACTATGGCTACACCTTC
>TRBJ1-2|.|TRBV6-5|many
CASSYSRAGHGGYTF
TGTGCCAGCAGTTACTCGAGGGCCGGGCACGGGGGCTACACCTTC
>TRBJ2-6|.|TRBV6-5|many
CASKITTGHFIFGANVLTF
TGTGCCAGCAAAATAACAACAGGGCATTTTATTTTTGGGGCCAACGTCCTGACTTTC
>TRBJ2-2|.|TRBV20-1|many
CSASRGGNTGELFF
TGCAGTGCTAGTCGAGGGGGGAACACCGGGGAGCTGTTTTTT
>TRBJ2-7|.|TRBV27|many
CASSLSSRFDEQYF
TGTGCCAGCAGTTTATCGAGCAGGTTCGACGAGCAGTACTTC
>TRBJ1-2|TRBD1|TRBV28|.
CASSFDRGFYGYTF
TGTGCCAGCAGTTTCGACAGGGGGTTTTATGGCTACACCTTC
>TRBJ2-6|.|TRBV6-2/TRBV6-3|.
CASKWSRAAGANVLTF
TGTGCCAGCAAGTGGAGTCGGGCGGCTGGGGCCAACGTCCTGACTTTC
>TRBJ2-7|.|TRBV7-2|many
CASSPHGGSVGYEQYF
TGTGCCAGCAGCCCCCATGGTGGTTCGGTGGGCTACGAGCAGTACTTC
>TRBJ1-1|.|TRBV6-1|many
CASSPLGAWTEAFF
TGTGCCAGCAGCCCATTGGGGGCTTGGACTGAAGCTTTCTTT
>TRBJ2-2|TRBD2|TRBV20-1|.
CSARDAGGTSGSGELFF
TGCAGTGCTAGAGATGCGGGCGGGACTAGCGGCAGCGGGGAGCTGTTTTTT
>TRBJ1-2|.|TRBV6-1|.
CASSEAGTGGYTF
TGTGCCAGCAGTGAAGCAGGCACAGGTGGCTACACCTTC
>TRBJ1-5|.|TRBV19|many
CASTPLVGVAGNQPQHF
TGTGCCAGTACCCCCCTCGTCGGGGTCGCGGGCAATCAGCCCCAGCATTTT
>TRBJ1-1|.|TRBV28|.
CASRLTAAGNTEAFF
TGTGCCAGCAGACTAACAGCGGCGGGGAACACTGAAGCTTTCTTT
>TRBJ1-5|.|TRBV20-1|many
CSARDRGLGGVGQPQHF
TGCAGTGCTAGAGATAGGGGACTTGGAGGCGTGGGCCAGCCCCAGCATTTT
>TRBJ2-5|TRBD2|TRBV29-1|many
CSVDAGGVGETQYF
TGCAGCGTTGATGCGGGAGGGGTAGGGGAGACCCAGTACTTC
>TRBJ2-6|TRBD2|TRBV12-3/TRBV12-4|many
CASRLLAGRSGANVLTF
TGTGCCAGCAGACTACTAGCGGGGCGCTCTGGGGCCAACGTCCTGACTTTC
>TRBJ2-7|TRBD1|TRBV12-5|.
CASGLVFGGQGDYEQYF
TGTGCTAGTGGTTTGGTATTCGGGGGACAGGGCGACTACGAGCAGTACTTC
>TRBJ1-1|TRBD1|TRBV12-3/TRBV12-4|.
CASSFYRTGRTEAFF
TGTGCCAGCAGTTTTTACAGGACAGGGCGAACTGAAGCTTTCTTT
>TRBJ1-2|TRBD1|TRBV2|many
CASIGDRGSYTF
TGTGCCAGCATCGGGGACAGGGGAAGCTACACCTTC
>TRBJ2-7|.|TRBV11-2|many
CASSLVGATGEQYF
TGTGCCAGCAGCTTAGTAGGGGCGACAGGAGAGCAGTACTTC
>TRBJ1-1|TRBD1|TRBV6-1|once
CASPPVARGVTEAFF
TGTGCCAGCCCCCCGGTCGCCAGGGGGGTAACTGAAGCTTTCTTT
>TRBJ2-7|.|TRBV28|.
CASSFWGRRTYEQYF
TGTGCCAGCAGTTTTTGGGGCAGGCGGACCTACGAGCAGTACTTC
>TRBJ2-7|.|TRBV6-2/TRBV6-3|.
CASSYLAYEQYF
TGTGCCAGCAGTTACTTGGCCTACGAGCAGTACTTC
>TRBJ2-7|TRBD2|TRBV6-5|.
CASSYDSGGEQYF
TGTGCCAGCAGCTATGACTCGGGGGGCGAGCAGTACTTC
>TRBJ1-1|.|TRBV28|once
CASSRTEGEAFF
TGTGCCAGCAGTCGGACAGAGGGTGAAGCTTTCTTT
>TRBJ1-2|TRBD1|TRBV15|many
CATSRDQGGADGYTF
TGTGCCACCAGCAGAGATCAAGGGGGCGCGGATGGCTACACCTTC
>TRBJ2-7|TRBD1|TRBV12-3/TRBV12-4|many
CASSPGQGHEQYF
TGTGCCAGCAGTCCGGGACAGGGCCACGAGCAGTACTTC
>TRBJ2-7|.|TRBV28|.
CASSFSLGGHYEQYF
TGTGCCAGCAGTTTTTCTTTGGGGGGGCACTACGAGCAGTACTTC
>TRBJ2-7|.|TRBV29-1|many
CSAVRDYEQYF
TGCAGCGCTGTTCGGGACTACGAGCAGTACTTC
>TRBJ2-7|.|TRBV7-8|.
CASSSGWGYEQYF
TGTGCCAGCAGCTCCGGATGGGGCTACGAGCAGTACTTC
>TRBJ2-4|TRBD1|TRBV11-2|many
CASSNRGAKNIQYF
TGTGCCAGCTCCAACAGGGGGGCCAAAAACATTCAGTACTTC
>TRBJ2-5|.|TRBV5-1|many
CASSREGSVETQYF
TGCGCCAGCAGCCGTGAGGGTTCCGTAGAGACCCAGTACTTC
>TRBJ1-5|.|TRBV12-3/TRBV12-4|many
CASSLGEPTEPQPQHF
TGTGCCAGCAGTTTAGGGGAGCCGACTGAGCCTCAGCCCCAGCATTTT
>TRBJ1-6|.|TRBV30|.
CAWSVDSPLHF
TGTGCCTGGAGTGTCGATTCACCCCTCCACTTT
>TRBJ2-7|.|TRBV11-1|many
CASSLAWTVPHEQYF
TGTGCCAGCAGCTTAGCATGGACAGTTCCCCACGAGCAGTACTTC
>TRBJ1-5|TRBD1|TRBV28|.
CASRGQGGGNQPQHF
TGTGCCAGCAGGGGACAGGGCGGCGGCAATCAGCCCCAGCATTTT